A single sample is the source of the 20 T cell receptor beta chains below, sequenced in a study of Graves' ophthalmopathy and Graves' hyperthyroidism. RNA transcripts were the source from which TCR beta CDR3 regions were amplified. In the first round, RT-PCR was carried out with HTBI primers, and a multiplex PCR formed the second round. A single record per CDR3 protein comes from TCRdb applying MiXCR to the multiplex PCR reads. The sample consists of about 200,000 distinct CDR3 sequences, 25% to 35% of them appearing once. What was sequenced was peripheral blood. These receptors all stem from a man aged 45-65 years with Graves' ophthalmopathy.

The rearrangement joins TRBV5-1 to TRBJ1-2; D might be TRBD1 (5 bases). There are 14 residues in the CDR3. Trimming stripped 0 bases from V and 4 bases from J, with 10 bases between. Germline-derived CDR1 and CDR2 are SGHRS and YFSETQ. CDR3 nucleotide sequence: TGCGCCAGCAGCTTGGAAGTAGGGGCCTATGGCTACACCTTC. Encoded protein: CASSLEVGAYGYTF.

The table lists this clonotype with many counts. The rearrangement links TRBV6-5 to TRBJ1-2, with a weak D call TRBD1 (5 bases). The germline V gene has CDR1 MNHEY and CDR2 SVGAGI. Between the trimmed V and J ends, which lost 2 bases and 2 bases, there was a span of 6 bases. This CDR3 is built from 13 residues. CDR3 sequence reads: CASSYGGNYGYTF. The CDR3 nucleotides read TGTGCCAGCAGTTACGGGGGAAACTATGGCTACACCTTC.

About this clonotype: One junction end does not reproduce the germline sequence, and a read error may be involved. The chain recombines TRBV11-2 with TRBJ2-7, with 7 bases matching TRBD1. Germline V gives CDR1 SGHAT, CDR2 FQNNGV. The CDR3 consists of 17 residues. CDR3 loop: CASSLGWGDREPYEQYF. In nucleotides, the CDR3 is TGTGCCAGCAGCTTAGGGTGGGGCGACAGGGAACCCTATGAGCAGTACTTC.

The rearrangement links TRBV11-2 to TRBJ2-7; 10 nucleotides line up with TRBD2. This CDR3 contains 17 residues. Germline-derived CDR1 and CDR2 are SGHAT and FQNNGV. V trimming: 3 bases; J trimming: 6 bases; junction bases outside the gene matches: 14. CDR3 DNA: TGTGCCAGCAGCTTTTGGGGGGGAGCGGGAGGGCCGCGCGAGCAGTACTTC. Translated: CASSFWGGAGGPREQYF.

The rearrangement uses TRBV28 and TRBJ2-5; D is unclear. Per germline, CDR1 MDHEN and CDR2 SYDVKM. The CDR3 has 16 amino acids. Trimming pared 2 bases from V and 2 bases from J, leaving 15 bases between. CDR3 bases: TGTGCCAGCAGTTTAGTGGCAGTCCACGATCAAGAGACCCAGTACTTC. This translates into CASSLVAVHDQETQYF. The complete variable domain, with remaining parts taken from reference TRBV28 and TRBJ2-5, reads DVKVTQSSRYLVKRTGEKVFLECVQDMDHENMFWYRQDPGLGLRLIYFSYDVKMKEKGDIPEGYSVSREKKERFSLILESASTNQTSMYLCASSLVAVHDQETQYFGPGTRLLVL.

This clonotype has at least ten counts. The gene calls are TRBV19 and TRBJ2-5, with D possibly TRBD2 on 6 matching bases. The V gene lost 5 bases and the J gene lost 5 bases, with 12 bases spanning the gap. This CDR3 region has 13 residues. Looked up from germline, CDR1 is LNHDA and CDR2 is SQIVND (reference sequence). The CDR3 DNA follows: TGTGCCAGTAGTCTTATCGGAGGGGAGACCCAGTACTTC. Translation: CASSLIGGETQYF. The complete variable domain, with remaining parts taken from reference TRBV19 and TRBJ2-5, reads DGGITQSPKYLFRKEGQNVTLSCEQNLNHDAMYWYRQDPGQGLRLIYYSQIVNDFQKGDIAEGYSVSREKKESFPLTVTSAQKNPTAFYLCASSLIGGETQYFGPGTRLLVL.

In its sample, this clonotype was seen many times. The rearrangement links TRBV27 to TRBJ2-7; 7 positions match TRBD1. The CDR3 extends over 15 amino acids. Germline CDR1 MNHEY, CDR2 SMNVEV (reference sequence). The V segment lost 0 bases and the J segment 1 base; nucleotides outside the gene matches: 3. The CDR3 loop is CASSLSGDSSYEQYF. The CDR3 coding sequence is TGTGCCAGCAGTTTATCGGGGGACAGTTCCTACGAGCAGTACTTC.

Ten or more counts support this clonotype. CDR3 sequence reads: CASSFGLLGAGYTGELFF. For the CDR3, the DNA is TGTGCCAGCAGTTTCGGCCTCCTGGGAGCGGGATATACCGGGGAGCTGTTTTTT. V gene TRBV12-3 or TRBV12-4 combines with J gene TRBJ2-2, with 7 nucleotides matching TRBD2. With 3 bases clipped from V and 5 bases from J, the junction kept 15 bases outside the gene matches. The CDR3 runs 18 residues.

This clonotype has ten or more counts. The genes are TRBV28 and TRBJ2-7; 9 positions agree with TRBD1. V shed 5 bases and J 7 bases; nucleotides not matched to a gene: 6. There are 13 residues in the CDR3. Germline CDR1 MDHEN, CDR2 SYDVKM. The CDR3 coding sequence is TGTGCCAGCAGTGGGACAGGGTCGGGGGAGCAGTACTTC. Its protein product is CASSGTGSGEQYF.

This clonotype was detected a few times. The V call is TRBV7-8, the J call TRBJ2-5; the match to TRBD2 covers 11 bases. Per the germline V gene, CDR1 is SGHVS and CDR2 is FQNEAQ. The CDR3 is 16 amino acids. The V segment lost 0 bases and the J segment 2 bases; nucleotides outside the gene matches: 2. CDR3 coding DNA: TGTGCCAGCAGCTTAGCGGGACTAGCGGCACAAGAGACCCAGTACTTC. As protein: CASSLAGLAAQETQYF.

This clonotype has only one observation. The V and J genes are TRBV24-1 and TRBJ1-1, with a possible D match to TRBD1 (5 bases). Germline CDR1 is KGHDR and CDR2 is SFDVKD. V was pared by 1 base and J by 14 bases, with 16 bases between. This CDR3 has 13 residues. CDR3 region: CATSDFSGTRRFF. The DNA for the CDR3 is TGTGCCACCAGTGATTTTAGTGGGACCCGGCGATTCTTT.

This clonotype was observed at least ten times. This sequence joins TRBV28 and TRBJ2-7, with D possibly being TRBD2 (5 bases). Germline V lookup: CDR1 MDHEN, CDR2 SYDVKM. This CDR3 is built from 14 residues. Trimming pared 10 bases from V and 5 bases from J, leaving 21 bases between. The CDR3 DNA reads TGTGCCAACCCGTCAGGACTCCACCGCCACGAGCAGTACTTC. It translates to CANPSGLHRHEQYF.

The chain has TRBV20-1 and TRBJ1-2; D is ambiguous. With 1 base removed from V and 4 bases from J, the gap between germline ends came to 7 bases. The CDR3 spans 12 residues. Germline CDR1 reads DFQATT; CDR2 reads SNEGSKA (reference sequence). The DNA of the CDR3 is TGCAGTGCTAGAGGCGACTCCTATGGCTACACCTTC. Protein product: CSARGDSYGYTF.

This clonotype was picked up many times. This rearrangement joins TRBV3-1 to TRBJ1-1; no firm D call. V shed 1 base and J shed 3 bases, with 6 bases lying between them. From germline, CDR1 is LGHDT and CDR2 YNNKEL (reference sequence). The CDR3 runs 13 residues. The CDR3 region is CASSQAAHTEAFF. CDR3 coding DNA: TGTGCCAGCAGCCAAGCCGCCCACACTGAAGCTTTCTTT. Based on the CDR3 plus reference TRBV3-1 and TRBJ1-1, the full variable domain is DTAVSQTPKYLVTQMGNDKSIKCEQNLGHDTMYWYKQDSKKFLKIMFSYNNKELIINETVPNRFSPKSPDKAHLNLHINSLELGDSAVYFCASSQAAHTEAFFGQGTRLTVV.

Ten or more counts support this clonotype. The chain combines TRBV5-6 with TRBJ1-2; D call uncertain. The germline V and J ends were trimmed by 0 bases and 7 bases, with 22 bases remaining between them. This CDR3 is 17 amino acids long. The germline gives CDR1 SGHDT, CDR2 YYEEEE. The DNA of the CDR3 is TGTGCCAGCAGCTTGGTTGGAGGGATCTGGGAACGTTCTGGCTACACCTTC. Protein product: CASSLVGGIWERSGYTF.

This clonotype came up many times. V is TRBV24-1 and J is TRBJ2-7, with TRBD2 as a possible D gene (5 bases). Trimming removed 5 bases at V and 7 bases at J, with 11 bases between. The CDR3 extends over 12 amino acids. The germline V gene encodes CDR1 KGHDR and CDR2 SFDVKD. The CDR3 DNA follows: TGTGCCACCAGTGTGCGGACTGGGGAGCAGTACTTC. This encodes CATSVRTGEQYF.

Many counts were recorded for this clonotype. The chain uses TRBV6-5 and TRBJ1-6; TRBD1 agrees at 7 bases. Germline CDR1 reads MNHEY; CDR2 reads SVGAGI. The ends lost 4 bases at V and 5 bases at J; junction bases unmatched: 5. This CDR3 comprises 15 residues. The CDR3 reads CASSWSGQNNSPLHF. The DNA of the CDR3 is TGTGCCAGCAGTTGGTCGGGACAGAATAATTCACCCCTCCACTTT.

This chain connects TRBV19 to TRBJ1-2; D not certain. The ends were cut back, 5 bases at V and 2 bases at J, with 21 bases in the middle. Germline V CDR1 and CDR2: LNHDA, SQIVND (reference sequence). The CDR3 is made up of 17 amino acids. The CDR3 is CASSSETINNPNYGYTF. The DNA for the CDR3 is TGTGCCAGTAGTTCAGAGACAATCAACAACCCCAACTATGGCTACACCTTC.

The chain links TRBV6-5 to TRBJ2-7; 9 bases agree with TRBD2. V shed 4 bases, J shed 5 bases, and the junction held 9 bases outside the gene matches. From germline, CDR1 is MNHEY and CDR2 SVGAGI. The CDR3 covers 15 residues. The CDR3 DNA reads as TGTGCCAGCAGTTTCACGGCGGGGGGGACCGACGAGCAGTACTTC. Translating gives CASSFTAGGTDEQYF.

In this sample, this clonotype turned up a few times. The genes are TRBV6-2 or TRBV6-3 and TRBJ2-7; 7 bases agree with TRBD2. Germline CDR1 and CDR2: MNHEY and SVGEGT. The CDR3 length is 15 residues. Trimming cost V 4 bases and J 2 bases; bases outside gene matches: 8. The CDR3 reads CASSSTASGTYEQYF. The CDR3 bases are TGTGCCAGCAGTTCGACGGCTAGCGGTACCTACGAGCAGTACTTC.